This TCR beta chain was sequenced in a study of T cell repertoires in ileal Crohn's disease. Study summary: About half of patients got postoperative therapy: about a dozen thiopurines, around 18 anti-TNF. General study results and limits: All patients with clonality above 26.8% had endoscopic recurrence. Mucosal expansions were suggested to be mainly CD8 T cells.

Generated by immunoSEQ multiplex PCR, the TCRdb table keeps only in-frame clones and is missing some. The repertoire includes roughly 30,000 clones, roughly 78% of them detected once, and 15% to 20% sits in the top ten. Trimming stripped 0 bases from V and 5 bases from J, with 8 bases between. This CDR3 is 13 amino acids long. The germline V gene encodes CDR1 GTSNPN and CDR2 SVGIG (reference sequence). In the case of this clone: Its target is not known.

The TCR was taken from an adult with Crohn's disease. The chain couples TRBV30 to TRBJ1-5; D remains unclear. The sequencing input was ileal tissue. The CDR3 DNA sequence: TGTGCCTGGAGTGTCTGGGGAGATCAGCCCCAGCATTTT. This sequence encodes CAWSVWGDQPQHF.